Only a few counts were recorded for the clone carrying this TCR beta chain. The data stem from a study of blood T cell repertoires in COVID-19. Study in general: From T cells, B-cell-depleted T cells, or PBMCs came the material, which was cDNA or gDNA.

The germline CDR1 and CDR2 sequences are SGHVS and FQNEAQ. V was pared by 1 base and J by 9 bases, with 8 bases of the junction left unmatched. The CDR3 has 15 residues. Sequencing used immunoSEQ multiplex PCR; TCRdb keeps in-frame clones, though not all of them. Here the sample spans about 84,000 clones, over 80% being singletons. Material for sequencing was peripheral blood. This clonotype was obtained from a woman over 75 with acute or convalescent COVID-19. This chain connects TRBV7-8 to TRBJ2-1, with 8 nucleotides matching TRBD2. This CDR3 reads CASSLVERERGEQFF. In DNA, the CDR3 is TGTGCCAGCAGCTTAGTGGAGCGGGAGAGGGGTGAGCAGTTCTTC. Full variable domain (rest looked up from reference TRBV7-8 and TRBJ2-1): GAGVSQSPRYKVAKRGQDVALRCDPISGHVSLFWYQQALGQGPEFLTYFQNEAQLDKSGLPSDRFFAERPEGSVSTLKIQRTQQEDSAVYLCASSLVERERGEQFFGPGTRLTVL.